This T cell receptor beta chain derives from a study of blood T cell repertoires in COVID-19. In germline, CDR1 is SGDLS, CDR2 YYNGEE. The CDR3 runs 17 residues. V lost 1 base and J 0 bases, leaving 15 bases between the germline ends. TCRdb keeps only in-frame clones here, not all; method: immunoSEQ multiplex PCR. Counted here are some 530,000 clones, roughly nine tenths occurring once; the ten biggest clones make up around 8%. Sequenced material: PBMCs or T cells enriched from blood (not recorded which). V gene TRBV9 combines with J gene TRBJ2-3, with D hard to call. This receptor was taken from a woman aged 55 to 70 who had recovered from COVID-19. CDR3: CASSVLGGIPSTDTQYF. In DNA, the CDR3 is TGTGCCAGCAGCGTACTAGGCGGAATCCCTAGCACAGATACGCAGTATTTT.